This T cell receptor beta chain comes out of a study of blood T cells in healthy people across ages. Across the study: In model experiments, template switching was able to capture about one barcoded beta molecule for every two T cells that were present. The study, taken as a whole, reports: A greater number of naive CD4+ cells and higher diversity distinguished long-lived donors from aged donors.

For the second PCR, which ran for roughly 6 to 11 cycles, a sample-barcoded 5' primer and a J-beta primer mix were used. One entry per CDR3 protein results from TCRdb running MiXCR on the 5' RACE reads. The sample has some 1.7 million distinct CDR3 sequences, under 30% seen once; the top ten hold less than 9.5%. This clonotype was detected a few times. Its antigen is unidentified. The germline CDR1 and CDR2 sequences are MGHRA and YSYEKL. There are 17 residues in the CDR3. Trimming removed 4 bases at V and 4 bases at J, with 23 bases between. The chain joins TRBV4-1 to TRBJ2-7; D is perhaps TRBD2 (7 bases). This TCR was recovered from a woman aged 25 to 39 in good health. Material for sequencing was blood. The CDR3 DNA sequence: TGCGCCAGCAGCCCGGAGGGTTACGAGGGGGGGCAATACGAGCAGTACTTC. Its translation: CASSPEGYEGGQYEQYF.